Below, 20 T cell receptor beta chains from the same sample are listed, as sequenced in a study of T cell repertoires in cytomegalovirus infection. These receptors' targets are unknown. TCRdb reanalysed the reads using MiXCR and keeps one entry per CDR3 protein. Here the sample spans 86,000 or so distinct CDR3 sequences, more than 20% being singletons. The sequences come from CD8+ T cells from cultured PBMCs, collected from culture after CMV antigen stimulation. These TCRs come from a human donor in good health (CMV status not recorded). Some clones in this sample may be carry-over from other donors' samples.

The V and J genes are TRBV28 and TRBJ2-7; D is unresolved. The V end lost 2 bases, the J end lost 4 bases, and 12 bases lay between the germline ends. The CDR3 covers 14 residues. Germline V gene lookup returns CDR1 MDHEN and CDR2 SYDVKM. The CDR3 DNA reads as TGTGCCAGCAGTTTAGTTGGGTCGGAATACGAGCAGTACTTC. Residues: CASSLVGSEYEQYF. The whole variable domain, filled in from reference TRBV28 and TRBJ2-7, reads DVKVTQSSRYLVKRTGEKVFLECVQDMDHENMFWYRQDPGLGLRLIYFSYDVKMKEKGDIPEGYSVSREKKERFSLILESASTNQTSMYLCASSLVGSEYEQYFGPGTRLTVT.

This chain uses TRBV6-1 with TRBJ1-2, with 8 bases fitting TRBD1. The CDR3 sequence is 15 residues long. The V and J ends lost 6 bases and 4 bases, in that order; junction bases with no gene match: 10. Germline V CDR1 and CDR2: MNHNS, SASEGT. The CDR3 loop reads CASSLDPGQGYGYTF. DNA of the CDR3: TGTGCCAGCAGCCTAGACCCCGGACAGGGCTATGGCTACACCTTC.

This clonotype is deemed medium-sized. The chain couples TRBV11-2 to TRBJ1-5, with a possible D match to TRBD1 (5 bases). The CDR3 has 13 amino acids. The ends were cut back, 5 bases at V and 1 base at J, with 6 bases in the middle. Germline-derived CDR1 and CDR2 are SGHAT and FQNNGV. CDR3 protein: CASSRTSNQPQHF. The DNA of the CDR3 is TGTGCCAGCAGCCGGACAAGCAATCAGCCCCAGCATTTT.

Relative to its sample, this clonotype is medium-sized. V gene TRBV6-1 combines with J gene TRBJ1-2; D perhaps matches TRBD1 (5 bases). Germline-derived CDR1 and CDR2 are MNHNS and SASEGT. The CDR3 has 13 amino acids. V was trimmed by 6 bases and J by 4 bases, leaving 12 bases between them. CDR3 DNA sequence: TGTGCCAGCAGCTCGGGACGGTCCTATGGCTACACCTTC. Encoded protein: CASSSGRSYGYTF.

This clonotype was picked up many times. The V and J genes are TRBV7-6 and TRBJ2-7, with D perhaps matching TRBD1 (7 bases). The CDR3 totals 19 residues. CDR1 is SGHVS and CDR2 is FNYEAQ in the germline V gene. Trimming stripped 2 bases from V and 7 bases from J, with 30 bases between. The CDR3 reads CASSLSQAADRALGGEQYF. The CDR3 nucleotides are TGTGCCAGCAGCTTATCTCAGGCAGCTGACAGGGCCCTCGGGGGAGAGCAGTACTTC. The entire variable domain, with the rest obtained from reference TRBV7-6 and TRBJ2-7, is as follows: GAGVSQSPRYKVTKRGQDVALRCDPISGHVSLYWYRQALGQGPEFLTYFNYEAQQDKSGLPNDRFSAERPEGSISTLTIQRTEQRDSAMYRCASSLSQAADRALGGEQYFGPGTRLTVT.

This clonotype was detected ten times or more. This rearrangement joins TRBV7-6 to TRBJ2-2; 10 nucleotides line up with TRBD2. Losses at the gene ends were 5 bases for V and 6 bases for J; bases not matched to a gene: 6. Germline V gene data show CDR1 as SGHVS and CDR2 as FNYEAQ. CDR3 length equals 15 residues. The CDR3 reads CASSLSGGDAGELFF. In DNA form, the CDR3 reads TGTGCCAGCAGCCTCAGCGGGGGGGACGCCGGGGAGCTGTTTTTT.

The gene calls are TRBV11-3 and TRBJ1-3; a weak D match, TRBD1 (5 bases). Per germline, CDR1 SGHNT and CDR2 YENEEA. With 1 base removed from V and 1 base from J, the gap between germline ends came to 14 bases. This CDR3 region has 17 residues. CDR3 region: CASSLGMDTVSGNTIYF. Written as DNA, the CDR3 is TGTGCCAGCAGCTTAGGAATGGACACCGTATCTGGAAACACCATATATTTT.

The chain's CDR3 is CASSEGLAGGSAETQYF. The CDR3 nucleotides read TGTGCCAGCAGCGAAGGTCTAGCGGGAGGCTCGGCAGAGACCCAGTACTTC. V and J are TRBV5-4 and TRBJ2-5, with TRBD2 matching over 11 bases. The CDR3 has 17 amino acids. CDR1 is SGHNT, CDR2 YYREEE, per germline (reference sequence). J lost 4 bases, V lost 4 bases, and 12 bases had no gene match. Combining the CDR3 with reference TRBV5-4 and TRBJ2-5 gives the whole variable domain ETGVTQSPTHLIKTRGQQVTLRCSSQSGHNTVSWYQQALGQGPQFIFQYYREEENGRGNFPPRFSGLQFPNYSSELNVNALELDDSALYLCASSEGLAGGSAETQYFGPGTRLLVL.

The V call is TRBV4-3, the J call TRBJ1-1; D not resolved. Germline loops: CDR1 LGHNA, CDR2 YSLEER. V lost 3 bases and J 5 bases, leaving 19 bases between the germline ends. This CDR3 is 16 amino acids long. In DNA form, the CDR3 reads TGCGCCAGCAGCCACCCCAAAGCGGGCGGTAGGACTGAAGCTTTCTTT. Its protein product is CASSHPKAGGRTEAFF.

The rearrangement joins TRBV13 to TRBJ2-7; TRBD2 matches 11 bases. The CDR3 extends over 15 amino acids. The ends lost 5 bases at V and 5 bases at J; junction bases unmatched: 8. Germline CDR1 PRHDT, CDR2 FYEKMQ (reference sequence). For the CDR3, the DNA is TGTGCCAGCAGCAGACCGACTAGCGGGATTGACGAGCAGTACTTC. Translation gives CASSRPTSGIDEQYF.

The V call is TRBV20-1, the J call TRBJ2-7; 8 bases are a match to TRBD2. Germline CDR1 is DFQATT and CDR2 is SNEGSKA (reference sequence). The CDR3 contains 14 residues. V dropped 3 bases and J dropped 6; count of bases not matched to a gene: 10. The DNA of the CDR3 is TGCAGTGCTAGTACCGGAGCGGGAGTAGGCGAGCAGTACTTC. Its protein is CSASTGAGVGEQYF.

J is TRBJ2-2 and V is TRBV15; D unresolved. Trimming removed 4 bases at V and 4 bases at J, with 10 bases between. The CDR3 loop spans 14 amino acids. Germline-derived CDR1 and CDR2 are LNHNV and YYDKDF (reference sequence). The CDR3: CATSNRPITGELFF. Written as DNA, the CDR3 is TGTGCCACCAGCAATAGACCGATCACCGGGGAGCTGTTTTTT.

The chain links TRBV5-6 to TRBJ1-5, with 12 bases lining up with TRBD1. TRBJ2-3 explains the end of the DNA better; the J call may be wrong. Looked up from germline, CDR1 is SGHDT and CDR2 is YYEEEE. This CDR3 comprises 15 residues. CDR3 sequence (DNA): TGTGCCAGCAGCTTCGGGACAGGGGGCAATCAGCCCCAGTATTTT. This translates into CASSFGTGGNQPQYF.

This clonotype was detected only a few times. The chain carries TRBV27 and TRBJ2-2; D not resolved. The CDR3 extends over 16 amino acids. Germline-derived CDR1 and CDR2 are MNHEY and SMNVEV (reference sequence). The V and J ends lost 4 bases and 2 bases respectively, with 14 bases between them. The CDR3 is CASSSRKGFNTGELFF. The CDR3 coding sequence is TGTGCCAGCAGTTCCCGTAAGGGCTTTAACACCGGGGAGCTGTTTTTT.

On this clonotype: The conserved phenylalanine or tryptophan normally closing the CDR3 is absent here, so this likely arose from a read error. The chain combines TRBV15 with TRBJ2-2; D perhaps matches TRBD1 (6 bases). Trimming removed 1 base at V and 6 bases at J, with 15 bases between. Germline V gene lookup returns CDR1 LNHNV and CDR2 YYDKDF (reference sequence). The CDR3 is made up of 16 amino acids. The DNA for the CDR3 is TGTGCCACCAGCAGAGTTGGGGGCGCGAAAGCCGGGGAGCTGTTTTAT. Protein: CATSRVGGAKAGELFY.

This clonotype was detected many times. The rearrangement uses TRBV6-5 and TRBJ2-7, with 7 bases identical to TRBD1. Per the germline V gene, CDR1 is MNHEY and CDR2 is SVGAGI. This CDR3 has 14 residues. Trimming took 2 bases from V and 4 from J; bases not matched to a gene: 5. The CDR3 DNA reads TGTGCCAGCAGTTACGCGACAGGGCCATACGAGCAGTACTTC. It yields the protein CASSYATGPYEQYF.

The genes are TRBV7-9 and TRBJ2-1; 13 bases are a match to TRBD2. The length of the CDR3 is 20 residues. Trimming took 5 bases from V and 5 from J; bases not matched to a gene: 18. Germline CDR1 is SEHNR and CDR2 is FQNEAQ (reference sequence). DNA of the CDR3: TGTGCCAGCAGCCCGAGACTAGCGGGGGGATCACCTTCTCCTCACAATGAGCAGTTCTTC. Translation: CASSPRLAGGSPSPHNEQFF.

There are many counts of this clonotype. The chain employs TRBV12-3 or TRBV12-4 and TRBJ2-7; D tentatively reads TRBD1 or TRBD2 (6 bases each). V was trimmed by 8 bases and J by 6 bases, leaving 20 bases between them. The CDR3 length is 14 residues. CDR3 DNA sequence: TGTGCCAGCCCGGGTGGGGGGCCAGGGTGCGAGCAGTACTTC. Translating it yields CASPGGGPGCEQYF.

The sample holds many counts of this clonotype. The genes are TRBV7-2 and TRBJ2-2; D is perhaps TRBD1 (6 bases). The CDR3 contains 15 residues. Trimming cost V 5 bases and J 4 bases, with 14 bases left between them. The V gene's germline CDR1 is SGHTA and CDR2 FQGNSA. CDR3 DNA sequence: TGTGCCAGCAGCCCCCCAGGGGTGGGCACCGGGGAGCTGTTTTTT. Its translation: CASSPPGVGTGELFF.

The chain joins TRBV12-3 or TRBV12-4 to TRBJ2-7; a possible D gene is TRBD2 (6 bases). The length of the CDR3 is 14 residues. With 1 base removed from V and 2 bases from J, the gap between germline ends came to 9 bases. CDR3 loop: CASSLGSGAYEQYF. The CDR3 bases are TGTGCCAGCAGTTTAGGTTCGGGAGCCTACGAGCAGTACTTC.